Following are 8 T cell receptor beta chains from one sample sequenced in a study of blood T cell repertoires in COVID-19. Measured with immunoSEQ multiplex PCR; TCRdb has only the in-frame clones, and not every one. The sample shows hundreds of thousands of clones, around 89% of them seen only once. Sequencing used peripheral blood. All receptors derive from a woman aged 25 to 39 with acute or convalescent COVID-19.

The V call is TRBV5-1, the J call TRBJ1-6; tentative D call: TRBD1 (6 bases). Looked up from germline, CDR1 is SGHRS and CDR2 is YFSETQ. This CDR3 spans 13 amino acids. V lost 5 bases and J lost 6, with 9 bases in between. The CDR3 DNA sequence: TGCGCCAGCAGTGGACAGATTAATTCACCCCTCCACTTT. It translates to CASSGQINSPLHF.

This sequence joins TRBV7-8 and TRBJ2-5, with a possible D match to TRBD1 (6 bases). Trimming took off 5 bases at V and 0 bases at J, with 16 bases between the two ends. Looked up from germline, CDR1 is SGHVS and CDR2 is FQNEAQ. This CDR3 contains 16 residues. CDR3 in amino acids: CASSLARQANQETQYF. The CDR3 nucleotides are TGTGCCAGCAGCCTCGCGAGACAGGCCAACCAAGAGACCCAGTACTTC.

The CDR3 region is CASSLTGLAGKYEQYF. CDR3 bases: TGTGCCAGCAGCCTAACCGGACTAGCGGGAAAGTACGAGCAGTACTTC. The chain carries TRBV3-1 (or the pseudogene TRBV3-2) and TRBJ2-7; TRBD2 agrees at 12 bases. There are 16 residues in the CDR3. CDR1 LGHDT and CDR2 YNNKEL come from the germline V gene (reference sequence). V lost 4 bases to trimming and J lost 4 bases; unmatched junction nucleotides: 8.

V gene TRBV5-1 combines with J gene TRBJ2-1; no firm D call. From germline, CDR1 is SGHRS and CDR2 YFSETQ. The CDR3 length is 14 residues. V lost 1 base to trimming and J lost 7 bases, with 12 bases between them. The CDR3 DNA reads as TGCGCCAGCAGCTTGCAGGCCCATCGGAATGAGCAGTTCTTC. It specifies CASSLQAHRNEQFF.

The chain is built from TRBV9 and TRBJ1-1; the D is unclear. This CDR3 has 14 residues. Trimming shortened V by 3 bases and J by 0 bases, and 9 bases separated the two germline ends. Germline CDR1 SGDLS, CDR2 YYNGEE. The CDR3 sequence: CASSALPMNTEAFF. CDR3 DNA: TGTGCCAGCAGCGCACTCCCGATGAACACTGAAGCTTTCTTT.

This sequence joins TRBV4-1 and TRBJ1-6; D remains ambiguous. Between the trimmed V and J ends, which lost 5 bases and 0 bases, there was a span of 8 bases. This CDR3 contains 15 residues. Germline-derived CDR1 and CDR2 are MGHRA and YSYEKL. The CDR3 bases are TGCGCCAGCAGCTCCCGCGGCTCCTATAATTCACCCCTCCACTTT. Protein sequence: CASSSRGSYNSPLHF.

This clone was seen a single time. The CDR3 loop is CASRRGYEQYF. CDR3 DNA sequence: TGTGCCAGCAGACGGGGGTACGAGCAGTACTTC. This chain joins TRBV7-2 and TRBJ2-7; TRBD2 might be the D (6 bases). In germline, CDR1 is SGHTA, CDR2 FQGNSA. Between the trimmed V and J ends, which lost 6 bases and 4 bases, there was a span of 7 bases. The CDR3 covers 11 residues.

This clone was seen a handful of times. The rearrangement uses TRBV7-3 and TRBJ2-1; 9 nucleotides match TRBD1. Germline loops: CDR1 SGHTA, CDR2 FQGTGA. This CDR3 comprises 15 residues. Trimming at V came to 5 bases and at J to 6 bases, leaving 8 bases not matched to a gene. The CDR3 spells CASSHGQGTGNEQFF. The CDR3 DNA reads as TGTGCCAGCAGCCACGGACAGGGGACGGGCAATGAGCAGTTCTTC. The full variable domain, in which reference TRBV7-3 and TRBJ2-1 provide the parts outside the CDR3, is GAGVSQTPSNKVTEKGKYVELRCDPISGHTALYWYRQSLGQGPEFLIYFQGTGAADDSGLPNDRFFAVRPEGSVSTLKIQRTERGDSAVYLCASSHGQGTGNEQFFGPGTRLTVL.